The T cell receptor beta chain described here comes from a study of blood T cell repertoires in COVID-19. Study context: From the United States, Italy and Spain came samples of acute and convalescent COVID-19.

In the original processing: From reference gene primer amplification, estimates of nucleated cell counts were derived. Produced via immunoSEQ multiplex PCR; TCRdb's table is partial and in-frame only. D and trimming come from the DNA, and the V and J calls and clone size come from that table. The data contain hundreds of thousands of clones, approximately 83% of them singletons. From germline, CDR1 is SNHLY and CDR2 FYNNEI. The CDR3 totals 15 residues. V lost 6 bases, J lost 5 bases, and 6 bases stayed unmatched. The chain joins TRBV2 to TRBJ2-7; 14 nucleotides align to TRBD2. Input material: peripheral blood. The source of this sequence is a woman aged 25 to 45 who had recovered from COVID-19. CDR3 region: CASRMAGLAGDEQYF. The CDR3 bases are TGTGCCAGCAGGATGGCGGGACTAGCGGGGGACGAGCAGTACTTC.